These T cell receptor beta chains were read from a single sample in a study of blood T cell repertoires in COVID-19. Assay: immunoSEQ multiplex PCR; the TCRdb copy retains only in-frame clones and omits some. Here the sample spans just under 60,000 clones, under 80% being singletons. The specimen sequenced was peripheral blood. The source of these receptors is a human donor in a cohort sampled during active COVID-19. The CDR3 runs from the conserved cysteine through the conserved F or W. The D gene is left open where the match is weak. Only some rows state a clone size, as once, few, many or a class for expanded clones.

D gene,J gene,V gene,clone size,CDR3 DNA,CDR3 protein
NA,TRBJ1-1,TRBV10-2,NA,TGCGCCAGCACCCCAGGGGCGGGGAACACTGAAGCTTTCTTT,CASTPGAGNTEAFF
TRBD1,TRBJ2-7,TRBV6-5,NA,TGTGCCAGCTTCGGGACAGGGAGCAACGAGCAGTACTTC,CASFGTGSNEQYF
TRBD2,TRBJ2-5,TRBV18,NA,TGTGCCAGCTCACCTGTAGCGGGAGCGGAGACCCAGTACTTC,CASSPVAGAETQYF
TRBD2,TRBJ2-1,TRBV13,NA,TGTGCCAGCACTGTACTAGCGGGAGACCAAGGCAATGAGCAGTTCTTC,CASTVLAGDQGNEQFF
NA,TRBJ2-1,TRBV28,NA,TGTGCCAGCAGTCCGGGAGAGAGCTCCTACAATGAGCAGTTCTTC,CASSPGESSYNEQFF
TRBD1,TRBJ1-1,TRBV10-1,NA,TGCGCCAGCAGTGCGACAGGGCTGAACACTGAAGCTTTCTTT,CASSATGLNTEAFF
NA,TRBJ1-2,TRBV6-5,NA,TGTGCCAGCATCCCCGGGTTCGCTGGCTACACCTTC,CASIPGFAGYTF
TRBD2,TRBJ2-2,TRBV9,NA,TGTGCCAGCAGCTCCGGGACTAGCGGCGTCAACACCGGGGAGCTGTTTTTT,CASSSGTSGVNTGELFF
TRBD1,TRBJ1-1,TRBV27,NA,TGTGCCAGCAGTTCGACAGGGTTCCTGACCACTGAAGCTTTCTTT,CASSSTGFLTTEAFF
TRBD2,TRBJ2-5,TRBV4-2,once,TGTGCCAGCAGCCGCTCGCCGGGACTAGCGGGAGGTCGAGAGACCCAGTACTTC,CASSRSPGLAGGRETQYF
NA,TRBJ2-3,TRBV27,NA,TGTGCCAGCACCCCAGGGACTGTGACAGATACGCAGTATTTT,CASTPGTVTDTQYF
NA,TRBJ2-3,TRBV19,NA,TGTGCCAGTAGTACGAGACAGTATACGCAGTATTTT,CASSTRQYTQYF
NA,TRBJ1-5,TRBV11-2,NA,TGTGCCAGCAGCGCAATAGGAACTCAGGGATTCAATCAGCCCCAGCATTTT,CASSAIGTQGFNQPQHF
TRBD2,TRBJ2-7,TRBV29-1,NA,TGCAGCGTTAGACTAGCGGGAGCCCGCGAGCAGTACTTC,CSVRLAGAREQYF
TRBD1,TRBJ1-5,TRBV6-2/TRBV6-3,NA,TGTGCCAGCAGTTACGCATCCCAGGGGGACAATCAGCCCCAGCATTTT,CASSYASQGDNQPQHF
NA,TRBJ1-5,TRBV6-2/TRBV6-3,NA,TGTGCCAGCAGTTTTCAGGGTCTGGAGCCCCAGCATTTT,CASSFQGLEPQHF
TRBD1,TRBJ2-4,TRBV4-3,NA,TGCGCCAGCAGCCAAGAAGGGGGGACAGGGAAGCAGTACTTC,CASSQEGGTGKQYF
TRBD1,TRBJ1-3,TRBV27,NA,TGTGCCAGCAGAAAACAGACAGGGAGTCTTGGAAACACCATATATTTT,CASRKQTGSLGNTIYF
TRBD2,TRBJ2-1,TRBV12-3/TRBV12-4,NA,TGTGCCAGCTGCGGGAGTCTTCGTGAGCAGTTCTTC,CASCGSLREQFF
NA,TRBJ1-1,TRBV7-6,few,TGTGCCAGCAGCTTAGCACAGGGTATGAACACTGAAGCTTTCTTT,CASSLAQGMNTEAFF
TRBD1,TRBJ2-5,TRBV2,NA,TGTGCCAGCTTGGCCCCCGGGACAGGGGGCAGGGAGACCCAGTACTTC,CASLAPGTGGRETQYF
TRBD1,TRBJ1-2,TRBV3-1/TRBV3-2,NA,TGTGCCAGCAGCCCGCGGGACAGAAAAAACTATGGCTACACCTTC,CASSPRDRKNYGYTF
NA,TRBJ2-7,TRBV3-1/TRBV3-2,NA,TGTGCCAGCAGCCACCGGCGGCAGGGTACCTACGAGCAGTACTTC,CASSHRRQGTYEQYF
TRBD1,TRBJ2-3,TRBV24-1,once,TGTGCCACCAGTGATTCAGGGACAGAGTTCACAGATACGCAGTATTTT,CATSDSGTEFTDTQYF
NA,TRBJ2-6,TRBV7-2,NA,TGTGCCAGCAGCTTAGGCTTACGGAGGGGGGCCAACGTCCTGACTTTC,CASSLGLRRGANVLTF
NA,TRBJ2-3,TRBV28,NA,TGTGCCAGCAGCCAGGGTGGTAGCACAGATACGCAGTATTTT,CASSQGGSTDTQYF
TRBD1,TRBJ1-1,TRBV2,NA,TGTGCCAGCAGGACGGACAGGGGAAACACTGAAGCTTTCTTT,CASRTDRGNTEAFF
NA,TRBJ2-7,TRBV21-1,NA,TGTGCCAGCAGCTTACGGCGGGAGAAACCCTACGAGCAGTACTTC,CASSLRREKPYEQYF
NA,TRBJ2-1,TRBV6-6,once,TGTGCCAGCAGCCAAGAGGACAATGAGCAGTTCTTC,CASSQEDNEQFF
TRBD1,TRBJ2-7,TRBV6-6,NA,TGTGCCACCGACAGGGGGCTGCCCTCCTACGAGCAGTACTTC,CATDRGLPSYEQYF
NA,TRBJ2-7,TRBV6-2/TRBV6-3,few,TGTGCCAGCAGTTACGAGTCGGAGATTAACAAGGCCTACGAGCAGTACTTC,CASSYESEINKAYEQYF
TRBD1,TRBJ2-2,TRBV11-1,once,TGTGCCAGCAGCTCGTACCTGACAGGGACCTTTGGGGAGCTGTTTTTT,CASSSYLTGTFGELFF
NA,TRBJ1-2,TRBV7-9,NA,TGTGCCAGCAGCTCCCGGGCGGGCGACTCCACTACCTTC,CASSSRAGDSTTF
NA,TRBJ1-5,TRBV3-1/TRBV3-2,NA,TGTGCCAGCAGCCAAGGGAGGGATCCTCAGCCCCAGCATTTT,CASSQGRDPQPQHF
NA,TRBJ1-1,TRBV3-1/TRBV3-2,many,TGTGCCAGCAGGTCCGGGAACACTGAAGCTTTCTTT,CASRSGNTEAFF
NA,TRBJ1-1,TRBV5-6,NA,TGTGCCAGCAGCTTGGCCACAGGGATTAACACTGAAGCTTTCTTT,CASSLATGINTEAFF
TRBD1,TRBJ1-5,TRBV6-2/TRBV6-3,once,TGTGCCAGCAGTTCCCCCTCACAGGGGTATAGCAATCAGCCCCAGCATTTT,CASSSPSQGYSNQPQHF
TRBD1,TRBJ1-2,TRBV29-1,NA,TGCAGCGTCTGGACAGGGGGCGAGGGTGGCTACACCTTC,CSVWTGGEGGYTF
TRBD2,TRBJ2-3,TRBV5-4,NA,TGTGCCACCTTAGCGGGCGGGACAGATACGCAGTATTTT,CATLAGGTDTQYF
TRBD2,TRBJ2-2,TRBV24-1,NA,TGTGCCACCACCTCAGCGGGGGGGACTAACACCGGGGAGCTGTTTTTT,CATTSAGGTNTGELFF
NA,TRBJ2-1,TRBV6-5,NA,TGTGCCAGCAGCCCCGGGGGTGAGCAGTTCTTC,CASSPGGEQFF
NA,TRBJ1-1,TRBV14,once,TGTGCCAGCAGTCTAACCCGGCAGGGGGAAGCTTTCTTT,CASSLTRQGEAFF
NA,TRBJ1-1,TRBV9,NA,TGTGCCAGCAGCGTAGGAGGGAGCACTGAAGCTTTCTTT,CASSVGGSTEAFF
TRBD1,TRBJ2-7,TRBV6-5,NA,TGTGCCAGCAGTTACCGCCAAGGGGGCGCCGGTTACGAGCAGTACTTC,CASSYRQGGAGYEQYF
NA,TRBJ1-1,TRBV3-1/TRBV3-2,NA,TGTGCCAGCCAGTCGATGAGGGTGGACACTGAAGCTTTCTTT,CASQSMRVDTEAFF
TRBD1,TRBJ1-6,TRBV6-2/TRBV6-3,NA,TGTGCCAGCAGTTCTCGACAGGGGTATTCACCCCTCCACTTT,CASSSRQGYSPLHF
NA,TRBJ2-1,TRBV7-2,NA,TGTGCCAGCAGCTTCTCAGGACTACCTTACAATGAGCAGTTCTTC,CASSFSGLPYNEQFF
NA,TRBJ2-5,TRBV7-2,few,TGTGCCAGCAGCTTAGCAGGGTGGGGCGAGACCCAGTACTTC,CASSLAGWGETQYF
NA,TRBJ1-1,TRBV19,few,TGTGCCAGTAGGGGCGGACAGAAGACTGTAGGGACTGAAGCTTTCTTT,CASRGGQKTVGTEAFF
TRBD1,TRBJ1-5,TRBV7-9,NA,TGTGCCAGCAGCGCGAACAGGGGGGGTGAAGCCCAGCATTTT,CASSANRGGEAQHF